This is a list of T cell receptor beta chains from one sample in a study of blood T cells in healthy people across ages. Each CDR3 protein gets one entry after TCRdb re-called the 5' RACE reads with MiXCR. This table has around 1.1 million distinct CDR3 sequences, 30% to 40% appearing once. Sequencing was performed on blood. The origin of the receptors is a man younger than 35 in good health. The CDR3 runs from the conserved cysteine through the conserved F or W. Each record gives: clone size, D gene, J gene, V gene, CDR3 protein, CDR3 DNA. A D gene is named only where the DNA matches it firmly. For some rows the clone size is stated as once, few or many, or as a class when expanded; others skip it.

- | - | TRBJ1-6 | TRBV6-6 | CASSSRDGNSPLHF | TGTGCCAGCAGTAGCCGGGACGGTAATTCACCCCTCCACTTT
- | - | TRBJ2-2 | TRBV25-1 | CASKREGDTGELFF | TGTGCCAGCAAAAGGGAAGGGGACACCGGGGAGCTGTTTTTT
few | TRBD2 | TRBJ2-1 | TRBV4-1 | CASSLGTSGHNEQFF | TGCGCCAGCAGCCTGGGGACTAGCGGACACAATGAGCAGTTCTTC
- | TRBD1 | TRBJ2-7 | TRBV9 | CASSVGQGNYNEQYF | TGTGCCAGCAGCGTTGGACAGGGAAATTACAATGAGCAGTACTTC
- | - | TRBJ1-1 | TRBV14 | CASSQTGRGRFEAFF | TGTGCCAGCAGCCAGACCGGGCGGGGGCGATTTGAAGCTTTCTTT
few | - | TRBJ1-5 | TRBV7-6 | CASSSKQGNQPQHF | TGTGCCAGCAGCTCAAAACAGGGAAATCAGCCCCAGCATTTT
few | TRBD1 | TRBJ2-3 | TRBV7-9 | CASSPPGQSTDTQYF | TGTGCCAGCAGCCCACCGGGACAGAGCACAGATACGCAGTATTTT
few | TRBD1 | TRBJ1-2 | TRBV10-3 | CAISDGTGGRNYGYTF | TGTGCCATCAGTGATGGGACAGGGGGCAGGAACTATGGCTACACCTTC
- | - | TRBJ1-5 | TRBV20-1 | CSARRRAYSNQPQHF | TGCAGTGCTAGGCGGAGGGCTTATAGCAATCAGCCCCAGCATTTT
- | TRBD1 | TRBJ1-6 | TRBV20-1 | CSARTAGQYNSPLHF | TGCAGTGCTAGGACCGCGGGACAGTATAATTCACCCCTCCACTTT
- | - | TRBJ2-3 | TRBV27 | CASSFYNLGDTQYF | TGTGCCAGCAGTTTTTATAACCTGGGAGATACGCAGTATTTT
- | - | TRBJ1-2 | TRBV10-3 | CTISESQQLGYTF | TGTACCATCAGTGAGTCGCAGCAGCTTGGCTACACCTTC
few | TRBD2 | TRBJ2-1 | TRBV29-1 | CSVEGWSTSGESSYNEQFF | TGCAGCGTTGAGGGGTGGTCGACTAGCGGTGAAAGCTCCTACAATGAGCAGTTCTTC
many | - | TRBJ2-5 | TRBV29-1 | CSVVEGETQYF | TGCAGCGTTGTCGAGGGAGAGACCCAGTACTTC
- | - | TRBJ1-2 | TRBV7-9 | CASSLVRHGVGYTF | TGTGCCAGCAGCTTAGTTCGGCACGGAGTTGGCTACACCTTC
few | - | TRBJ2-3 | TRBV7-9 | CASSYQGQDTQYF | TGTGCCAGCAGCTATCAAGGGCAAGATACGCAGTATTTT